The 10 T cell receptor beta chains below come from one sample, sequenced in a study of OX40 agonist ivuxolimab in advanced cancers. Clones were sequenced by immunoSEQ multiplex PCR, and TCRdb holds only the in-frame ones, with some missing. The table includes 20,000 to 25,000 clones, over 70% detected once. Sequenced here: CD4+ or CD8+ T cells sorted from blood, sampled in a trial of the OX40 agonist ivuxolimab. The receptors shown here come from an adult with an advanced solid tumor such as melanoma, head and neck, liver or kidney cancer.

CDR3: CAWSPQGWNEQFF. CDR3 DNA sequence: TGTGCCTGGAGTCCACAGGGGTGGAATGAGCAGTTCTTC. This sequence joins TRBV30 and TRBJ2-1; 7 positions agree with TRBD1. V lost 2 bases to trimming and J lost 7 bases; unmatched junction nucleotides: 5. Germline CDR1 GTSNPN, CDR2 SVGIG (reference sequence). The CDR3 is 13 residues long.

CDR3 protein: CAWSMTGLEAFF. DNA for the CDR3: TGTGCCTGGAGTATGACAGGGCTTGAAGCTTTCTTT. V gene TRBV30 combines with J gene TRBJ1-1; TRBD1 aligns across 7 bases. The CDR3 has 12 residues. V gave up 2 bases and J gave up 7 bases; unmatched junction bases: 4. Germline V lookup: CDR1 GTSNPN, CDR2 SVGIG (reference sequence). Using reference TRBV30 and TRBJ1-1 for the parts outside the CDR3, the full variable domain is SQTIHQWPATLVQPVGSPLSLECTVEGTSNPNLYWYRQAAGRGLQLLFYSVGIGQISSEVPQNLSASRPQDRQFILSSKKLLLSDSGFYLCAWSMTGLEAFFGQGTRLTVV.

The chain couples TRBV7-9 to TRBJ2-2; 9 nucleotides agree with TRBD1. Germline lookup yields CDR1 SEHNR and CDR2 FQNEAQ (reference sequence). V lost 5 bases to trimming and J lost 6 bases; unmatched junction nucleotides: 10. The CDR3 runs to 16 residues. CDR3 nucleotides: TGTGCCAGCAGCCACACCGGGACAGGGCCTTCCGGGGAGCTGTTTTTT. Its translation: CASSHTGTGPSGELFF.

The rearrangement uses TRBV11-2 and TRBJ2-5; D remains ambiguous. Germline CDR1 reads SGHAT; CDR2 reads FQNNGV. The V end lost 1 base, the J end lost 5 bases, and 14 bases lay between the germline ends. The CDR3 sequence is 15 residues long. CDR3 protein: CASSLALLERETQYF. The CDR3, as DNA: TGTGCCAGCAGCTTAGCGCTCCTAGAGAGGGAGACCCAGTACTTC.

The CDR3 reads CVYWATNTGELFF. The DNA of the CDR3 is TGTGTCTATTGGGCTACGAACACCGGGGAGCTGTTTTTT. This chain connects TRBV5-8 to TRBJ2-2, with D uncertain. Germline CDR1 SGHTS, CDR2 YDEGEE. This CDR3 is built from 13 residues.

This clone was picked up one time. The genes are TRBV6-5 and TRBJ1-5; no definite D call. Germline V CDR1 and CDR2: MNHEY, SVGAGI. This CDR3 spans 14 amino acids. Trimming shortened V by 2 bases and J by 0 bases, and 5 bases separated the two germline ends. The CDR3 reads CASSYHNSNQPQHF. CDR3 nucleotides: TGTGCCAGCAGTTACCACAATAGCAATCAGCCCCAGCATTTT.

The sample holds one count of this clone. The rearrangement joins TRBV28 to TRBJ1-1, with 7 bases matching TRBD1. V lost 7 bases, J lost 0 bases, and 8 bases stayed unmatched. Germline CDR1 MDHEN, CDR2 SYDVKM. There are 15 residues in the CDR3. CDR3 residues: CASTPVGTVNTEAFF. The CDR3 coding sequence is TGTGCCAGCACCCCTGTGGGGACAGTGAACACTGAAGCTTTCTTT. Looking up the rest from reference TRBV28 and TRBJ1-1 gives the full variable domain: DVKVTQSSRYLVKRTGEKVFLECVQDMDHENMFWYRQDPGLGLRLIYFSYDVKMKEKGDIPEGYSVSREKKERFSLILESASTNQTSMYLCASTPVGTVNTEAFFGQGTRLTVV.

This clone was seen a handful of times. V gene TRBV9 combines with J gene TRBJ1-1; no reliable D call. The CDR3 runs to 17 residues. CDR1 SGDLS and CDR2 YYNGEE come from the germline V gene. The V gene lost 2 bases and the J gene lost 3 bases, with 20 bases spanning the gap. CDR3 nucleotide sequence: TGTGCCAGCAGCGTCGAGTTATCTGGGATGGAGGACACTGAAGCTTTCTTT. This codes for CASSVELSGMEDTEAFF.

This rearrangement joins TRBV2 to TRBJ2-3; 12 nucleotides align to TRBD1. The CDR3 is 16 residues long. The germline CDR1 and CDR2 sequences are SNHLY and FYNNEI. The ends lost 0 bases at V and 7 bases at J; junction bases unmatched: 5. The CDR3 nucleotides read TGTGCCAGCAGTGAAGCGGGGACAGGGGGCAAAAATACGCAGTATTTT. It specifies CASSEAGTGGKNTQYF.

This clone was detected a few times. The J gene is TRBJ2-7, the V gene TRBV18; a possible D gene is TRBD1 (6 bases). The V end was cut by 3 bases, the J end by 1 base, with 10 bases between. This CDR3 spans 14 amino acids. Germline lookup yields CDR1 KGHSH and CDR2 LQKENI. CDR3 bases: TGTGCCAGCTCACCCCAAGGACAGTCCTACGAGCAGTACTTC. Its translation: CASSPQGQSYEQYF.